This T cell receptor (beta chain) was captured by sequencing in a study of cytomegalovirus exposure and HLA in healthy donors. Study-wide results and limits: 164 TCR beta chains were listed as cytomegalovirus-associated. Later analysis revealed greater clonal expansion in HLA-associated TCR beta chains than in equally common others.

The germline V gene has CDR1 SEHNR and CDR2 FQNEAQ (reference sequence). The CDR3 extends over 16 amino acids. Deletions cut 2 bases from V and 5 bases from J, with 18 bases between. Regarding donors, all were healthy bone marrow donors. Whereas donors were nominally healthy upon sampling, unrecorded immune exposures were probable. The PCR employed 60 Vbeta primers together with 13 Jbeta primers. Generated by immunoSEQ multiplex PCR, the TCRdb table keeps only in-frame clones and is missing some. This sample has approximately 59,000 clones, with 78% found just once. A word on this clone: Its antigen is still unknown.

Sequenced input: PBMCs. The chain has TRBV7-9 and TRBJ1-1; D is ambiguous. The receptor was derived from a girl under 18 in good health and CMV-seropositive. CDR3 sequence: CASSLSVLPAATEAFF. Written as DNA, the CDR3 is TGTGCCAGCAGCTTATCCGTTTTGCCCGCGGCGACTGAAGCTTTCTTT.